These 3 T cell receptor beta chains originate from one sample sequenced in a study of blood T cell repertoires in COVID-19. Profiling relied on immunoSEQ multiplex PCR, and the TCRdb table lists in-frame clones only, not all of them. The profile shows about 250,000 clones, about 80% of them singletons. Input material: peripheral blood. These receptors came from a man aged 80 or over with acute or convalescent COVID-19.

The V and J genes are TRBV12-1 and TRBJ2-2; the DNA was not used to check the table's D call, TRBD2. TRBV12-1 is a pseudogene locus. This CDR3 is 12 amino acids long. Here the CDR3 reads CASGRRTGELFF. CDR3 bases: TGTGCCAGCGGGAGGCGCACCGGGGAGCTGTTTTTT.

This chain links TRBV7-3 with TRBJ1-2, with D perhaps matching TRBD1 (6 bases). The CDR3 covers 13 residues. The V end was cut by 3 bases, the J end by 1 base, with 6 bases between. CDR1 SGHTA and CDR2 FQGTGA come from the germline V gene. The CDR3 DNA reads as TGTGCCAGCAGCTTGGACAGTAACTATGGCTACACCTTC. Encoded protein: CASSLDSNYGYTF.

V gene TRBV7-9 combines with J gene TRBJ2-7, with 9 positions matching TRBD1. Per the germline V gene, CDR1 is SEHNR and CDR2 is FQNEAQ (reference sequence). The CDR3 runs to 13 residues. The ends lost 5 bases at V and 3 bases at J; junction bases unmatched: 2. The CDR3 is CASSVGQGYEQYF. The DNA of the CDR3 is TGTGCCAGCAGCGTGGGACAGGGCTACGAGCAGTACTTC.